The next 9 T cell receptor beta chains were all read from a single sample in a study of cytomegalovirus exposure and HLA in healthy donors. PCR employed 60 Vbeta and 13 Jbeta primers. Clones were sequenced by immunoSEQ multiplex PCR, and TCRdb holds only the in-frame ones, with some missing. This repertoire shows 130,000 to 150,000 clones, around 73% found once; its top ten account for around an eighth. Sequencing used PBMCs. Every receptor here comes from a human donor in good health.

The chain uses TRBV4-1 and TRBJ2-2; the match to TRBD2 covers 10 bases. With 1 base clipped from V and 6 bases from J, the junction kept 8 bases outside the gene matches. Germline values: CDR1 MGHRA, CDR2 YSYEKL. This CDR3 spans 17 amino acids. The CDR3 here is CASSQGLAGVLAGELFF. The CDR3, as DNA: TGCGCCAGCAGCCAAGGGCTAGCGGGAGTACTGGCCGGGGAGCTGTTTTTT.

This clone was counted between two and nine times. V gene TRBV5-4 combines with J gene TRBJ2-7; 9 bases fit TRBD1. CDR3 length: 15 amino acids. Per germline, CDR1 SGHNT and CDR2 YYREEE (reference sequence). With V trimmed by 2 bases and J by 6 bases, 9 bases remained unmatched. The CDR3 is CASSFFLGQGIEQYF. The CDR3 nucleotides are TGTGCCAGCAGCTTCTTTTTGGGACAGGGAATCGAGCAGTACTTC.

This clone was observed a few times. The chain has TRBV9 and TRBJ1-2, with no clear D. The CDR3 has 16 amino acids. Per the germline V gene, CDR1 is SGDLS and CDR2 is YYNGEE. V was shortened by 2 bases and J by 3 bases, with 17 bases between the two germline ends. CDR3 sequence reads: CASSVTVTGWDYGYTF. In DNA, the CDR3 is TGTGCCAGCAGCGTTACCGTTACGGGGTGGGACTATGGCTACACCTTC.

This chain uses TRBV30 with TRBJ2-7; perhaps TRBD2 as D (5 bases). V gave up 3 bases and J gave up 2 bases, with 14 bases separating them. CDR1 GTSNPN and CDR2 SVGIG come from the germline V gene (reference sequence). This CDR3 contains 14 residues. The CDR3, as DNA: TGTGCCTGGAGCGAGGGTTTAGGGACCTACGAGCAGTACTTC. Its protein product is CAWSEGLGTYEQYF. The entire variable domain, with the rest obtained from reference TRBV30 and TRBJ2-7, is as follows: SQTIHQWPATLVQPVGSPLSLECTVEGTSNPNLYWYRQAAGRGLQLLFYSVGIGQISSEVPQNLSASRPQDRQFILSSKKLLLSDSGFYLCAWSEGLGTYEQYFGPGTRLTVT.

The chain links TRBV4-1 to TRBJ1-5, with D unresolved. Germline-derived CDR1 and CDR2 are MGHRA and YSYEKL. This CDR3 has 14 amino acids. V was clipped by 1 base and J by 4 bases, with 8 bases between them. CDR3 in DNA: TGCGCCAGCAGCCAAGTGGCAGTTAATCAGCCCCAGCATTTT. Translation: CASSQVAVNQPQHF.

This chain connects TRBV5-4 to TRBJ1-6, with a tentative D call TRBD1 (6 bases). The V gene lost 5 bases and the J gene lost 6 bases, with 12 bases spanning the gap. Germline-derived CDR1 and CDR2 are SGHNT and YYREEE (reference sequence). The CDR3 contains 14 residues. As DNA, the CDR3 is TGTGCCAGCAGTTATGACAGGCGTAATTCACCCCTCCACTTT. Protein product: CASSYDRRNSPLHF. The whole variable domain, filled in from reference TRBV5-4 and TRBJ1-6, reads ETGVTQSPTHLIKTRGQQVTLRCSSQSGHNTVSWYQQALGQGPQFIFQYYREEENGRGNFPPRFSGLQFPNYSSELNVNALELDDSALYLCASSYDRRNSPLHFGNGTRLTVT.

The V gene is TRBV4-1, the J gene TRBJ2-3; TRBD2 matches at 9 bases. V shed 4 bases, J shed 8 bases, and the junction held 10 bases outside the gene matches. The CDR3 sequence is 15 residues long. CDR1 MGHRA and CDR2 YSYEKL come from the germline V gene. In nucleotides, the CDR3 is TGCGCCAGCAGCCCGACTAGCGGAGCACAAGGTACGCAGTATTTT. Its protein product is CASSPTSGAQGTQYF.

The rearrangement links TRBV6-1 to TRBJ2-5; D call uncertain. The tail of the sequence fits TRBJ2-7 better, so the J call may be wrong. The germline CDR1 and CDR2 sequences are MNHNS and SASEGT. CDR3 length equals 13 residues. CDR3 protein: CASTNLVAYEQYF. For the CDR3, the DNA is TGTGCCAGCACCAACCTGGTCGCCTACGAGCAGTACTTC.

The DNA for the CDR3 is TGTGCCAGCAGCTATCGGGGGAGGGCCTTAGACGAGCAGTACTTC. Translated: CASSYRGRALDEQYF. The chain combines TRBV7-9 with TRBJ2-7; 7 bases fit TRBD2. The CDR3 consists of 15 residues. Trimming at V came to 4 bases and at J to 5 bases, leaving 11 bases not matched to a gene. CDR1 is SEHNR and CDR2 is FQNEAQ in the germline V gene (reference sequence). The full variable domain, its missing parts supplied by reference TRBV7-9 and TRBJ2-7, is DTGVSQNPRHKITKRGQNVTFRCDPISEHNRLYWYRQTLGQGPEFLTYFQNEAQLEKSRLLSDRFSAERPKGSFSTLEIQRTEQGDSAMYLCASSYRGRALDEQYFGPGTRLTVT.